This T cell receptor beta chain originates from a study of cytotoxic CD8 clonotypes in ibrutinib-treated CLL. Study summary: Researchers reported 11 relapsed/refractory and under 16 treatment-naive patients, 17 to 18 of them IGHV unmutated. Regarding the study as a whole: Public clonotypes, found uncommonly, either contracted or stayed stable on treatment. At progression, clonality fell back toward baseline after rising at ibrutinib response.

This CDR3 is built from 11 residues. CDR1 and CDR2 from the germline V gene are SGHRS and YFSETQ. Trimming stripped 0 bases from V and 7 bases from J, with 4 bases between. Clones were sequenced by immunoSEQ multiplex PCR, and TCRdb holds only the in-frame ones, with some missing. Among about 140,000 clones listed, more than 70% were seen once. In its sample, this clone was seen once. The antigen remains unidentified. The TCR comes from a human donor with chronic lymphocytic leukemia. The specimen comprised PBMCs, sampled after 36 months of ibrutinib treatment. The chain links TRBV5-1 to TRBJ1-1; D uncertain. The CDR3 region is CASSLGNEAFF. As DNA, the CDR3 is TGCGCCAGCAGCTTGGGGAATGAAGCTTTCTTT.